This T cell receptor beta chain was identified in a study of CD8 T cells in Susac syndrome. RNA was extracted with the RNeasy kit, and a quantity of roughly 0.45 to 1 ug was reverse transcribed using random hexamers. MiXCR was run by TCRdb on the immunoSEQ multiplex PCR reads, yielding one entry per CDR3 protein. This sample carries 90,000 to 150,000 distinct CDR3 sequences, about nine tenths of them seen once, and the ten largest clones take over 0.12%. The specimen sequenced was CD4+ T cells from PBMCs. This TCR derives from a human donor in good health.

In DNA form, the CDR3 reads TGCAGTGCTAGAGGTCTCAGGGAACGGGGTGTGGACACTGAAGCTTTCTTT. Translating gives CSARGLRERGVDTEAFF. The chain has TRBV20-1 and TRBJ1-1; a possible D gene is TRBD1 (5 bases). This CDR3 spans 17 amino acids. CDR1 DFQATT and CDR2 SNEGSKA come from the germline V gene (reference sequence). Trimming shortened V by 1 base and J by 3 bases, and 21 bases separated the two germline ends.